Below, 25 T cell receptor beta chains from the same sample are listed, as sequenced in a study of cytomegalovirus exposure and HLA in healthy donors. Primers included in the PCR were 60 Vbeta and 13 Jbeta primers. Only in-frame clones appear in the TCRdb table, and some are missing; sequencing was by immunoSEQ multiplex PCR. The repertoire holds 42,000 or so clones, with 50% to 55% as singletons. The sequencing input was PBMCs. The receptors originated from a human donor in good health.

The rearrangement links TRBV7-6 to TRBJ1-1; maybe TRBD1 (6 bases). Per germline, CDR1 SGHVS and CDR2 FNYEAQ. CDR3 size: 13 residues. V was shortened by 5 bases and J by 6 bases, with 13 bases between the two germline ends. CDR3 loop: CASSQARGAEAFF. In DNA, the CDR3 is TGTGCCAGCAGCCAAGCCAGGGGAGCTGAAGCTTTCTTT.

The rearrangement links TRBV9 to TRBJ2-1; tentatively, D is TRBD2 (6 bases). The V gene's germline CDR1 is SGDLS and CDR2 YYNGEE. V was pared by 0 bases and J by 4 bases, with 14 bases between. The CDR3 totals 16 residues. CDR3 region: CASSVGGGVGYNEQFF. CDR3 sequence (DNA): TGTGCCAGCAGCGTAGGAGGCGGGGTGGGTTACAATGAGCAGTTCTTC.

This clone has a handful of counts. The rearrangement joins TRBV5-5 to TRBJ2-7; perhaps TRBD1 as D (5 bases). Deletions cut 4 bases from V and 3 bases from J, with 8 bases between. Germline assignment: CDR1 SGHKS and CDR2 YYEKEE (reference sequence). CDR3 length: 12 amino acids. CDR3 region: CASSLQGYEQYF. Written as DNA, the CDR3 is TGTGCCAGCAGCCTCCAGGGCTACGAGCAGTACTTC.

This clone is classed as medium-sized (0.01 to 0.1%). The V gene is TRBV4-3, the J gene TRBJ1-4, with D perhaps matching TRBD1 (6 bases). Between the trimmed V and J ends, which lost 0 bases and 7 bases, there was a span of 12 bases. CDR1 is LGHNA and CDR2 is YSLEER in the germline V gene. The CDR3 contains 15 residues. CDR3 in amino acids: CASSQEGGASEKLFF. The CDR3 nucleotides read TGCGCCAGCAGCCAAGAAGGGGGGGCAAGTGAAAAACTGTTTTTT.

DNA for the CDR3: TGTGCCAGCAGACAGGGGCCCTTCTCCTACGAGCAGTACTTC. Amino acids: CASRQGPFSYEQYF. The chain combines TRBV4-2 with TRBJ2-7; TRBD1 matches at 7 bases. J lost 0 bases, V lost 6 bases, and 5 bases had no gene match. Germline CDR1 is LGHNA and CDR2 is YNFKEQ. The CDR3 loop spans 14 amino acids.

The chain is built from TRBV6-5 and TRBJ2-7; D is perhaps TRBD2 (7 bases). This CDR3 is built from 15 residues. Trimming left V 0 bases short and J 5 bases short, with 14 bases between. CDR1 is MNHEY and CDR2 is SVGAGI in the germline V gene. The CDR3 coding sequence is TGTGCCAGCAGTTACTCGGGGGAGGGGGGTCACGAGCAGTACTTC. The encoded protein is CASSYSGEGGHEQYF.

This clone was counted only a few times. The genes are TRBV27 and TRBJ2-5; 8 positions agree with TRBD2. This CDR3 is built from 16 residues. Losses at the gene ends were 5 bases for V and 4 bases for J; bases not matched to a gene: 12. In germline, CDR1 is MNHEY, CDR2 SMNVEV (reference sequence). CDR3 coding DNA: TGTGCCAGCAGTCCGTCCTACAGGGCGGGGGGAGAGACCCAGTACTTC. The encoded protein is CASSPSYRAGGETQYF.

This clone was seen only a few times. The chain uses TRBV4-2 and TRBJ2-5; TRBD2 matches at 8 bases. Per the germline V gene, CDR1 is LGHNA and CDR2 is YNFKEQ. The CDR3 is 15 residues long. Trimming removed 1 base from V and 2 bases from J; junction bases left unmatched: 3. Written as DNA, the CDR3 is TGTGCCAGCAGCCAAGGTAGCGGGGAACAAGAGACCCAGTACTTC. Translated: CASSQGSGEQETQYF.

V is TRBV28 and J is TRBJ2-1, with 10 bases that match TRBD2. CDR1 is MDHEN, CDR2 SYDVKM, per germline. V was pared by 5 bases and J by 4 bases, with 8 bases of the junction left unmatched. This CDR3 has 16 residues. This chain's CDR3 is CASSGRVAGGYNEQFF. CDR3 nucleotides: TGTGCCAGCAGTGGCCGGGTAGCGGGGGGTTACAATGAGCAGTTCTTC. The complete variable domain, with remaining parts taken from reference TRBV28 and TRBJ2-1, reads DVKVTQSSRYLVKRTGEKVFLECVQDMDHENMFWYRQDPGLGLRLIYFSYDVKMKEKGDIPEGYSVSREKKERFSLILESASTNQTSMYLCASSGRVAGGYNEQFFGPGTRLTVL.

The rearrangement joins TRBV7-2 to TRBJ2-1, with 7 nucleotides matching TRBD1. Germline values: CDR1 SGHTA, CDR2 FQGNSA. V lost 5 bases, J lost 7 bases, and 11 bases stayed unmatched. CDR3 length: 15 residues. The chain's CDR3 is CASSRQGDMVNEQFF. DNA of the CDR3: TGTGCCAGCAGCCGACAGGGAGATATGGTAAATGAGCAGTTCTTC.

This clone was recorded once. The chain employs TRBV7-9 and TRBJ2-7; no clear D. The CDR3 covers 16 residues. V lost 1 base, J lost 2 bases, and 15 bases lay in between. Germline V gene data show CDR1 as SEHNR and CDR2 as FQNEAQ (reference sequence). The CDR3 spells CASSLGIQPTPYEQYF. The CDR3 DNA is TGTGCCAGCAGCTTAGGTATTCAACCAACACCCTACGAGCAGTACTTC.

This clone was picked up a small number of times. Mismatch with germline at one junction end may stem from a read error. The rearrangement uses TRBV20-1 and TRBJ1-2; D gene ambiguous. CDR1 is DFQATT, CDR2 SNEGSKA, per germline (reference sequence). CDR3 length: 11 amino acids. CDR3 sequence: CSAREVGAAAF. In DNA, the CDR3 is TGCAGTGCCAGAGAGGTCGGCGCTGCGGCCTTC.

The chain is built from TRBV9 and TRBJ2-3; 13 nucleotides line up with TRBD2. Unmatched junction bases numbered 7, after V lost 7 bases and J lost 2 bases. The CDR3 runs 16 residues. Germline CDR1 and CDR2: SGDLS and YYNGEE. CDR3 region: CASSTSGGLNTDTQYF. The CDR3 DNA reads TGTGCCAGCTCGACTAGCGGGGGGTTAAACACAGATACGCAGTATTTT. Variable domain in full (rest from reference TRBV9 and TRBJ2-3): DSGVTQTPKHLITATGQRVTLRCSPRSGDLSVYWYQQSLDQGLQFLIQYYNGEERAKGNILERFSAQQFPDLHSELNLSSLELGDSALYFCASSTSGGLNTDTQYFGPGTRLTVL.

The chain combines TRBV7-2 with TRBJ2-7, with 9 bases that match TRBD1. CDR1 and CDR2 from the germline V gene are SGHTA and FQGNSA. This CDR3 has 14 amino acids. With 3 bases clipped from V and 4 bases from J, the junction kept 4 bases outside the gene matches. CDR3 amino acids: CASSLNRGLYEQYF. CDR3 nucleotide sequence: TGTGCCAGCAGCTTGAACAGGGGGCTGTACGAGCAGTACTTC.

The genes are TRBV11-2 and TRBJ1-4; D is unresolved. The CDR3 is 13 amino acids. Germline assignment: CDR1 SGHAT and CDR2 FQNNGV. V lost 3 bases to trimming and J lost 3 bases, with 5 bases between them. CDR3 bases: TGTGCCAGCAGCTTGAGTCCTAATGAAAAACTGTTTTTT. Translating it yields CASSLSPNEKLFF.

The chain employs TRBV9 and TRBJ2-3, with TRBD2 matching over 8 bases. The CDR3 runs to 18 residues. Germline V gives CDR1 SGDLS, CDR2 YYNGEE. V shed 0 bases, J shed 2 bases, and the junction held 11 bases outside the gene matches. CDR3 in DNA: TGTGCCAGCAGCGTAGAAGGTAGGGTGGGACTAGACACAGATACGCAGTATTTT. This gives the protein CASSVEGRVGLDTDTQYF. The whole variable domain, filled in from reference TRBV9 and TRBJ2-3, reads DSGVTQTPKHLITATGQRVTLRCSPRSGDLSVYWYQQSLDQGLQFLIQYYNGEERAKGNILERFSAQQFPDLHSELNLSSLELGDSALYFCASSVEGRVGLDTDTQYFGPGTRLTVL.

This rearrangement joins TRBV30 to TRBJ2-7; 9 bases line up with TRBD1. J lost 2 bases, V lost 3 bases, and 8 bases had no gene match. Germline V gene sequence: CDR1 GTSNPN, CDR2 SVGIG (reference sequence). There are 15 residues in the CDR3. In nucleotides, the CDR3 is TGTGCCTGGAGCGCAAGCCGGGACAGGGCCTACGAGCAGTACTTC. Translated, it gives CAWSASRDRAYEQYF.

The CDR3 nucleotides are TGTGCCAGCAGCTTAGGTAGTGGGCGCGGGACCGAGCAGTACTTC. Translated, it gives CASSLGSGRGTEQYF. This chain joins TRBV7-2 and TRBJ2-7; D is possibly TRBD2 (6 bases). Germline V gives CDR1 SGHTA, CDR2 FQGNSA. The CDR3 length is 15 residues. Trimming shortened V by 1 base and J by 6 bases, and 16 bases separated the two germline ends.

V gene TRBV19 combines with J gene TRBJ1-5; D is possibly TRBD1 (6 bases). V dropped 7 bases and J dropped 1 base, with 14 bases sitting between them. From germline, CDR1 is LNHDA and CDR2 SQIVND (reference sequence). This CDR3 region has 15 residues. The DNA for the CDR3 is TGTGCCAGTAACACAGGGTTCTGGAGCAATCAGCCCCAGCATTTT. Protein: CASNTGFWSNQPQHF.

This clone was seen a few times. The chain links TRBV4-3 to TRBJ2-2, with 7 bases aligning to TRBD1. With V trimmed by 2 bases and J by 4 bases, 4 bases remained unmatched. Germline V CDR1 and CDR2: LGHNA, YSLEER. The length of the CDR3 is 15 residues. The CDR3 bases are TGCGCCAGCAGCCAAACCGGGACAGTCACCGGGGAGCTGTTTTTT. Protein product: CASSQTGTVTGELFF.

This clone was counted between two and nine times. V and J are TRBV5-6 and TRBJ2-1; 8 bases line up with TRBD2. The ends lost 4 bases at V and 0 bases at J; junction bases unmatched: 6. The CDR3 is 16 amino acids. In germline, CDR1 is SGHDT, CDR2 YYEEEE. CDR3 amino acids: CASSRTGGNSYNEQFF. In nucleotides, the CDR3 is TGTGCCAGCAGCCGGACGGGAGGGAACTCCTACAATGAGCAGTTCTTC.

In this sample, this clone turned up a few times. The chain combines TRBV9 with TRBJ1-6, with D perhaps matching TRBD1 (6 bases). This CDR3 is 14 amino acids long. Trimming left V 3 bases short and J 11 bases short, with 15 bases between. Germline CDR1 and CDR2: SGDLS and YYNGEE. The DNA for the CDR3 is TGTGCCAGCAGCGGCAGTGGACAGTCTGCACCCCTCCACTTT. As protein: CASSGSGQSAPLHF.

This clone occurred a few times. This rearrangement joins TRBV9 to TRBJ2-5, with TRBD1 identical over 7 bases. Per the germline V gene, CDR1 is SGDLS and CDR2 is YYNGEE. Trimming removed 4 bases from V and 4 bases from J; junction bases left unmatched: 10. This CDR3 region has 15 residues. The CDR3 reads CASSLDRQGRETQYF. CDR3 sequence (DNA): TGTGCCAGCAGCCTGGACAGGCAAGGACGAGAGACCCAGTACTTC.

The chain couples TRBV5-1 to TRBJ1-1, with a possible D match to TRBD1 (5 bases). CDR3 length: 15 residues. Per germline, CDR1 SGHRS and CDR2 YFSETQ. The ends were cut back, 0 bases at V and 1 base at J, with 10 bases in the middle. The CDR3 protein is CASSLVGGKNTEAFF. The DNA of the CDR3 is TGCGCCAGCAGCTTGGTGGGGGGTAAGAACACTGAAGCTTTCTTT.

This clone was found a few times. CDR3 in amino acids: CASSVTYNEQFF. The CDR3 DNA is TGTGCCAGCTCGGTTACCTACAATGAGCAGTTCTTC. V usage is TRBV4-2 and J usage is TRBJ2-1; D not certain. The CDR3 extends over 12 amino acids. CDR1 is LGHNA and CDR2 is YNFKEQ in the germline V gene. V gave up 8 bases and J gave up 2 bases, with 7 bases separating them.